This T cell receptor (beta chain) was captured in a study of glioma-infiltrating T cells after dendritic cell vaccination. Looking at the study overall: Dendritic cell vaccination trial patients had either newly diagnosed or recurrent glioblastoma. Autologous tumor lysate was loaded overnight onto monocyte-derived dendritic cells grown approximately seven days with IL-4 and GM-CSF.

The CDR3 extends over 16 amino acids. Germline CDR1 and CDR2: SNHLY and FYNNEI. Trimming took 1 base from V and 8 from J; bases not matched to a gene: 10. Repertoires were generated with immunoSEQ multiplex PCR, while TCRdb's copy carries only in-frame clones and drops some. Among about 87,000 clones listed, roughly 87% were seen once. Worth noting for this clone: Antigen unknown.

Stated time point: after dendritic cell vaccination, including at tumor progression/relapse. Overall study findings and caveats: Higher TCR clonality did not directly relate to longer survival.

The rearrangement joins TRBV2 to TRBJ2-1; TRBD2 matches 8 bases. Sample: blood, taken after dendritic cell vaccination. This receptor was identified in a human donor with glioblastoma. CDR3 sequence reads: CASSEGGGGTEDEQFF. CDR3 nucleotide sequence: TGTGCCAGCAGTGAAGGGGGCGGGGGGACTGAGGATGAGCAGTTCTTC.